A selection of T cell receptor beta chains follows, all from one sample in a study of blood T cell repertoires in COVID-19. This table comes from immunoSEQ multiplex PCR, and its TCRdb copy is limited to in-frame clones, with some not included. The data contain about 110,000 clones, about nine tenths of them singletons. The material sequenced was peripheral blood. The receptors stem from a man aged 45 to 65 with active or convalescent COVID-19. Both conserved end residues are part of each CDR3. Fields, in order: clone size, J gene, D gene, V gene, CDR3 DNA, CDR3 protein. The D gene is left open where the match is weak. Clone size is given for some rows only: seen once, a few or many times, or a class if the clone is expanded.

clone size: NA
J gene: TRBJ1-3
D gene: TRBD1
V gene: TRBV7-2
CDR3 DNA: TGTGCCAGCAGCTTAGTAGCCGGACAGGTTGGGGACACCATATATTTT
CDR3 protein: CASSLVAGQVGDTIYF

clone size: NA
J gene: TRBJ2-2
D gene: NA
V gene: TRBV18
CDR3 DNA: TGTGCCAGCTCACTACTTATCGAGGAGCTGTTTTTT
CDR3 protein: CASSLLIEELFF

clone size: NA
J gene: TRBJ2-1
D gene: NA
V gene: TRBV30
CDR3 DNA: TGTGCCTGGACCGAAGGCGGCGGGATCTCTCATGAGCAGTTCTTC
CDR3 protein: CAWTEGGGISHEQFF

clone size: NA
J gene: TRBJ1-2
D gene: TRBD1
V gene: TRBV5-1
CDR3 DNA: TGCGCCAGCACCCCACGGAGGGGGCGCGATCTCGATGGCTACACCTTC
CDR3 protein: CASTPRRGRDLDGYTF

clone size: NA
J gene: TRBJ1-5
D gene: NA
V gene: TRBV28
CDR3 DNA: TGTGCCAGCAGTTTCCCCACATTTCGTTATAGCAATCAGCCCCAGCATTTT
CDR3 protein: CASSFPTFRYSNQPQHF

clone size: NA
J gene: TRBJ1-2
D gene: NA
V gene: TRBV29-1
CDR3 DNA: TGCAGCGTTAGGGGGTATGGCTACACCTTC
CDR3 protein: CSVRGYGYTF

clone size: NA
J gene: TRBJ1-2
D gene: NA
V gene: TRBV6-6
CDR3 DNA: TGTGCCAGCAGTGCACTACAGGGAGCCTATGGCTACACCTTC
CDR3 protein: CASSALQGAYGYTF

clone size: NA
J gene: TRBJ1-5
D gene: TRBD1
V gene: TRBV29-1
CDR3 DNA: TGCAGCGTCGCGGATAGTGGGACAGGGGGCGGGTTCAATCAGCCCCAGCATTTT
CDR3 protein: CSVADSGTGGGFNQPQHF

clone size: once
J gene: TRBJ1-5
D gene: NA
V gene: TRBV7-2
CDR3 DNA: TGTGCCAGCAGTAATCAGGGGCATCAGCCCCAGCATTTT
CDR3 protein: CASSNQGHQPQHF

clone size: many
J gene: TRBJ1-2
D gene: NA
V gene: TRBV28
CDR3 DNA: TGTGCCAGCAGTTTTATACAGCCCTATGGCTACACCTTC
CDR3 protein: CASSFIQPYGYTF

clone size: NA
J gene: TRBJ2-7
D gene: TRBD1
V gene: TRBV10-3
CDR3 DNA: TGTGCCATCAGTAAACCAGGGGGACACGAGCAGTACTTC
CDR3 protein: CAISKPGGHEQYF

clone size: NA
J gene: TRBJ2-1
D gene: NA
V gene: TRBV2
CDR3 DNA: TGTGCCAGCCCGGGGGGCGGCAATGAGCAGTTCTTC
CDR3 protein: CASPGGGNEQFF

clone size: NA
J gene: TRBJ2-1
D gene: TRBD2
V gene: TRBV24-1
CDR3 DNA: TGTGCCACCAGTGAAGTTGCGGGAGGGAATTACAATGAGCAGTTCTTC
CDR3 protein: CATSEVAGGNYNEQFF

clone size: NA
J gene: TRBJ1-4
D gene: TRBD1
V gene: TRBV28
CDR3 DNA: TGTGCCAGCAGTAGTAGACAGGGAGCAACTAATGAAAAACTGTTTTTT
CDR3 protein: CASSSRQGATNEKLFF

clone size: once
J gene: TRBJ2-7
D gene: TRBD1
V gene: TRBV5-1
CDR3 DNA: TGCGCCAGCAGAATCTCATGGGGACAGGCCTACGAGCAGTACTTC
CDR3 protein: CASRISWGQAYEQYF

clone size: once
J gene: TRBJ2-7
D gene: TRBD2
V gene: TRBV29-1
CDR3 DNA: TGCAGCGTAAAACTAGCGGGAGATGGTGAGCAGTACTTC
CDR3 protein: CSVKLAGDGEQYF

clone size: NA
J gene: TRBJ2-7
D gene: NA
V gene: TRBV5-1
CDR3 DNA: TGCGCCAGCAGCTTGGAGGACAGACCCTACGAGCAGTACTTC
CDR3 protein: CASSLEDRPYEQYF

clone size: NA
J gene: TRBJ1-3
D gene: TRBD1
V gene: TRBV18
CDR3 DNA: TGTGCCAGCTCACCCAGAGGGACAGTTGGAAACACCATATATTTT
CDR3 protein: CASSPRGTVGNTIYF

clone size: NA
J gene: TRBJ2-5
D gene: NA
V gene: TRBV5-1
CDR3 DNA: TGCGCCAGCAGAGGGCTAGCGAACCAAGAGACCCAGTACTTC
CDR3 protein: CASRGLANQETQYF

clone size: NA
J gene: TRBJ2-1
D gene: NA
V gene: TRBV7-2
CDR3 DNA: TGTGCCAGCAGCTGGGGGCCCCCAGGGGTGTTCAATGAGCAGTTCTTC
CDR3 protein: CASSWGPPGVFNEQFF

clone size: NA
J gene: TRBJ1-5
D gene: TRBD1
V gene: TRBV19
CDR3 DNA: TGTGCCAGTAGTACGAACCGGGACAGGGGAAAGAGCAATCAGCCCCAGCATTTT
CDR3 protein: CASSTNRDRGKSNQPQHF

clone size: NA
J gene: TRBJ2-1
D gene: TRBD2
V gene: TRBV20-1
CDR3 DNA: TGCAGTGCTAGTCTTCCGGGGGGGTACAATGAGCAGTTCTTC
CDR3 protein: CSASLPGGYNEQFF

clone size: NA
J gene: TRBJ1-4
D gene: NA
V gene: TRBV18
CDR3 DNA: TGTGCCAGCTCACCCCGATCGGGGGAAAAACTGTTTTTT
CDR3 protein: CASSPRSGEKLFF

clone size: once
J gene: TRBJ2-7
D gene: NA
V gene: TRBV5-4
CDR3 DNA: TGTGCCAGCAGCTTGGAACAGGGCCTAACCTACGAGCAGTACTTC
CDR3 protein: CASSLEQGLTYEQYF

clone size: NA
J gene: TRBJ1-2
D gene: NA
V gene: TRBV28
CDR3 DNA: TGTGCCAGCAGTACCCCTGCCGGGGGGGGTGCCTACTATGGCTACACCTTC
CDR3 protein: CASSTPAGGGAYYGYTF

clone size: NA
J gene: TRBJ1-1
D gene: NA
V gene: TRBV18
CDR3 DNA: TGTGCCAGCTCACCACTGGCCAACACTGAAGCTTTCTTT
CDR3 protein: CASSPLANTEAFF

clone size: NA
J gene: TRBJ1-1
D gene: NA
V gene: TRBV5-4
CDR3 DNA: TGTGCCAGCAGCTTGGGCGGGAGGAATGAAGCTTTCTTT
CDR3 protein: CASSLGGRNEAFF

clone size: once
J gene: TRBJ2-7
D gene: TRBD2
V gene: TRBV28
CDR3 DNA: TGTGCCAGCAGCGACCAGACTAGCGGGGTGCAGTACTTC
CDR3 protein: CASSDQTSGVQYF

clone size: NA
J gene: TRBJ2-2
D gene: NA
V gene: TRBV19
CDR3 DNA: TGTGCCAGTAGTAACGGACAGCCGAACACCGGGGAGCTGTTTTTT
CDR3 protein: CASSNGQPNTGELFF

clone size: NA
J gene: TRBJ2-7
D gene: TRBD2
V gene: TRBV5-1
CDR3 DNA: TGCGCCAGCAGCCCCGGGGCGGGGGTCAAGACCTACGAGCAGTACTTC
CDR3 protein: CASSPGAGVKTYEQYF

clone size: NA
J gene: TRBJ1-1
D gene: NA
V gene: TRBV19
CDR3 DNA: TGTGCCAGTAGCCCCGGGGTCGAAACGAGAGCTTTCTTT
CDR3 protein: CASSPGVETRAFF

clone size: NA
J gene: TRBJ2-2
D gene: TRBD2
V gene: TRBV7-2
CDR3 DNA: TGTGCCAGCAGCTCGAAACTAGCGGGAACCGGGGAGCTGTTTTTT
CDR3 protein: CASSSKLAGTGELFF

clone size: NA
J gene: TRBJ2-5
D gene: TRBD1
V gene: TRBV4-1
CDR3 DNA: TGCGCCAGCAGCCCCGGGGACAGGGATCAAGAGACCCAGTACTTC
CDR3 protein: CASSPGDRDQETQYF

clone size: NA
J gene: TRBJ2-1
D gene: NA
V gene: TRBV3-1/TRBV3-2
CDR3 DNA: TGTGCCAGCAGCCAAGTTTGGGGGCGGCGGGAGTTGTACAATGAGCAGTTCTTC
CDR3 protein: CASSQVWGRRELYNEQFF

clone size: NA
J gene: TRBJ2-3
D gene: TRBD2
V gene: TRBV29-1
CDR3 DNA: TGCAGCTCCCCTCTGCGGCGGGAGGGAACAGATACGCAGTATTTT
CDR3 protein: CSSPLRREGTDTQYF

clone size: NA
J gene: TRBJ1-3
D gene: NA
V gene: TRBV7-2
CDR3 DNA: TGTGCCAGCTCGGGACTTACGCCCCCAGACACCATATATTTT
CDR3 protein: CASSGLTPPDTIYF

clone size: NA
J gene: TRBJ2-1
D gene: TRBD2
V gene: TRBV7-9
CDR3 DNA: TGTGCCAGCAGGATCACTAGCGGGAGGGAAGGAGGCAATGAGCAGTTCTTC
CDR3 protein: CASRITSGREGGNEQFF

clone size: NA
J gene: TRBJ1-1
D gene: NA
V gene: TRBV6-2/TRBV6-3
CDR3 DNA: TGTGCCAGCAGTTACAGGGACTGGGACACTGAAGCTTTCTTT
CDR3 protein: CASSYRDWDTEAFF

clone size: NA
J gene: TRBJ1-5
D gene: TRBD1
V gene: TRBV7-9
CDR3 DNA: TGTGCCAGCAGCCCGACAGGGGCCCAGCCCCAGCATTTT
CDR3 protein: CASSPTGAQPQHF

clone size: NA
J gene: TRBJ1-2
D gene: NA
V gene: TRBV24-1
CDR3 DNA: TGTGCCACCAGTGACAGGGCTAACTATGGCTACACCTTC
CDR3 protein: CATSDRANYGYTF

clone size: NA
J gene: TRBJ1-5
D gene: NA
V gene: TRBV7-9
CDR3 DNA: TGTGCCAGCAGTTTAGGGACTGAACAGCCCCAGCATTTT
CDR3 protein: CASSLGTEQPQHF

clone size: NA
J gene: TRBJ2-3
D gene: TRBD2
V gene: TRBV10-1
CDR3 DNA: TGCGCCAGCAGCGGGACTAGCCTCACAGATACGCAGTATTTT
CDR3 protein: CASSGTSLTDTQYF

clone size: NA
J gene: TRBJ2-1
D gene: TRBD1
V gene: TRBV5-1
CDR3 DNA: TGCGCCAGCAGCTGGTCCGGGACAGGGATAGAGGAGCAGTTCTTC
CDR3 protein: CASSWSGTGIEEQFF

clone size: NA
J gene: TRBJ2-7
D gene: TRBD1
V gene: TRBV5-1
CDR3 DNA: TGCGCCAGCAGCCCGGACAGGGTATTCAGTTACGAGCAGTACTTC
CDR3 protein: CASSPDRVFSYEQYF

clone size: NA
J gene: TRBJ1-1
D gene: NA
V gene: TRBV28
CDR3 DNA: TGTGCCAGCAGTTCACCCCGCACTTGGGGGGGCGCGGCAGCTTTCTTT
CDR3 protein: CASSSPRTWGGAAAFF

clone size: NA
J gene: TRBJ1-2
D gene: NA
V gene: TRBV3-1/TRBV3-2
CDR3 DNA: TGTGCCAGCAGCCCGACAGGAAGTTCAAATGGCTACACCTTC
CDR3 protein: CASSPTGSSNGYTF

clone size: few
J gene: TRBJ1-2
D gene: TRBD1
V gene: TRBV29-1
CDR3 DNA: TGCAGCGTTGGAGGACAGGGGGCGTTTGGCTACACCTTC
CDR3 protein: CSVGGQGAFGYTF

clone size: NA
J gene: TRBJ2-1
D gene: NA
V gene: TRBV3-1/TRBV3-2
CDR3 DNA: TGTGCCAGCAGCCAAGAGCTCCCGGGGGACAATGAGCAGTTCTTC
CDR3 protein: CASSQELPGDNEQFF

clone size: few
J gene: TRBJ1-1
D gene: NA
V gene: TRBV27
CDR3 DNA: TGTGCCAGCAGTTCCATGACAGGCGCCAACACTGAAGCTTTCTTT
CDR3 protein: CASSSMTGANTEAFF

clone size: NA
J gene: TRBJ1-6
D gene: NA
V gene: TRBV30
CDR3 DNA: TGTGCCTTAACCGGGGGTAGATATTCACCCCTCCACTTT
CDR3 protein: CALTGGRYSPLHF